A single sample is the source of the 30 T cell receptor beta chains below, sequenced in a study of T cell repertoires in aging, cancer and after chemotherapy. Multiplex touch-down PCR with TRB-A/B primers amplified rearranged V-D-J TRB sequences. TCRdb ran MiXCR on the multiplex PCR reads and lists one entry per CDR3 protein. Here the sample spans about 2,000 distinct CDR3 sequences, 36% being singletons. Peripheral blood genomic DNA, not sorted cells or RNA, was the template. The sequenced sample was blood. These TCRs come from a human donor with a solid tumor.

This chain connects TRBV4-3 to TRBJ2-5; TRBD1 aligns across 9 bases. CDR3 length: 17 residues. Trimming cost V 4 bases and J 2 bases; bases outside gene matches: 11. Looked up from germline, CDR1 is LGHNA and CDR2 is YSLEER. The CDR3 protein is CASSPRGQGKPQETQYF. The DNA for the CDR3 is TGCGCCAGCAGCCCCCGGGGACAGGGAAAGCCTCAAGAGACCCAGTACTTC.

V gene TRBV4-3 combines with J gene TRBJ2-5, with 8 positions matching TRBD1. The ends lost 3 bases at V and 5 bases at J; junction bases unmatched: 8. This CDR3 is 15 amino acids long. From germline, CDR1 is LGHNA and CDR2 YSLEER. For the CDR3, the DNA is TGCGCCAGCAGCCACTCCGCAGGGGGCAGGGAGACCCAGTACTTC. As protein: CASSHSAGGRETQYF.

This clonotype showed up just a few times. The gene calls are TRBV6-2 or TRBV6-3 and TRBJ1-2; possible D gene TRBD1, 5 bases. Per germline, CDR1 MNHEY and CDR2 SVGEGT. CDR3 length: 14 residues. Trimming stripped 8 bases from V and 6 bases from J, with 19 bases between. The CDR3 spells CASSLERGSNGYTF. CDR3 DNA sequence: TGTGCCAGCTCCCTCGAACGGGGGAGTAATGGCTACACCTTC.

By share, this clonotype counts as large (0.1 to 1%). CDR3 DNA: TGTGCCAGCAGTTTTGGGACAACGAACACCGGGGAGCTGTTTTTT. Its translation is CASSFGTTNTGELFF. V usage is TRBV27 and J usage is TRBJ2-2; weak D call: TRBD1 (6 bases). Germline CDR1 is MNHEY and CDR2 is SMNVEV (reference sequence). V was cut by 3 bases and J by 0 bases, with 8 bases left in between. The CDR3 is 15 residues long.

This chain connects TRBV6-2 or TRBV6-3 to TRBJ1-4; D remains ambiguous. The CDR3 is 13 residues long. V was cut by 2 bases and J by 10 bases, with 11 bases left in between. The V gene's germline CDR1 is MNHEY and CDR2 SVGEGT. CDR3: CASSYDIGRKLFF. The CDR3 DNA reads as TGTGCCAGCAGTTACGATATAGGTAGAAAACTGTTTTTT.

The gene calls are TRBV11-1 and TRBJ2-5; 11 nucleotides align to TRBD2. Germline CDR1 and CDR2: SGHAT and FQDESV (reference sequence). The V and J ends lost 1 base and 5 bases, in that order; junction bases with no gene match: 12. CDR3 length equals 18 residues. In nucleotides, the CDR3 is TGTGCCAGCAGCTTAGGCGTTGGGACTAGCGGCCCAAGGGAGACCCAGTACTTC. Encoded protein: CASSLGVGTSGPRETQYF.

This clonotype turned up a few times. The chain has TRBV5-4 and TRBJ2-1; D possibly uses TRBD1 or TRBD2 (5 bases each). Trimming took off 0 bases at V and 0 bases at J, with 7 bases between the two ends. The CDR3 totals 15 residues. Germline V gene data show CDR1 as SGHNT and CDR2 as YYREEE (reference sequence). The CDR3 is CASSLGDPSYNEQFF. CDR3 nucleotide sequence: TGTGCCAGCAGCTTGGGGGACCCCTCCTACAATGAGCAGTTCTTC.

The genes are TRBV5-5 and TRBJ2-5; D may correspond to TRBD1 or TRBD2 (5 bases each). Trimming removed 3 bases from V and 4 bases from J, with 16 bases in between. The V gene's germline CDR1 is SGHKS and CDR2 YYEKEE (reference sequence). CDR3 length: 15 residues. The CDR3 loop reads CASSSEDKGRETQYF. The CDR3 DNA reads TGTGCCAGCAGCTCGGAGGACAAGGGTCGAGAGACCCAGTACTTC.

The chain employs TRBV24-1 and TRBJ1-5; D may be TRBD1 (6 bases). CDR3 length: 13 amino acids. Germline V CDR1 and CDR2: KGHDR, SFDVKD. The V and J ends lost 7 bases and 1 base respectively, with 7 bases between them. The CDR3 spells CATRGASNQPQHF. DNA for the CDR3: TGTGCCACCAGGGGGGCAAGCAATCAGCCCCAGCATTTT.

The V call is TRBV15, the J call TRBJ2-5, with D maybe TRBD1 (6 bases). Trimming took off 3 bases at V and 5 bases at J, with 10 bases between the two ends. The CDR3 sequence is 13 residues long. Per germline, CDR1 LNHNV and CDR2 YYDKDF (reference sequence). The CDR3 DNA reads TGTGCCACCAGCAGCCGGGACATTGAGACCCAGTACTTC. Its protein is CATSSRDIETQYF.

This clonotype appeared a few times. CDR3 sequence reads: CASSQGLAGAVDTQYF. The CDR3, as DNA: TGCGCCAGCAGCCAAGGGCTAGCGGGAGCGGTAGATACGCAGTATTTT. The V call is TRBV4-3, the J call TRBJ2-3; 10 bases are shared with TRBD2. J gave up 5 bases and V 1 base, and 6 bases lay outside the gene matches. CDR3 length: 16 residues. The germline V gene has CDR1 LGHNA and CDR2 YSLEER.

Worth noting for this clonotype: Possible read error: a much larger clone is one base away. This sequence joins TRBV29-1 and TRBJ2-3; D is tentatively TRBD1 or TRBD2 (5 bases each). This CDR3 comprises 15 residues. Germline lookup yields CDR1 SQVTM and CDR2 ANQGSEA. As DNA, the CDR3 is TGCACCACAAGTTGGGCCGGGGACGGCACAGATACGAAGTATTTT. Protein sequence: CTTSWAGDGTDTKYF.

There are a few counts of this clonotype. J is TRBJ1-1 and V is TRBV29-1, with 9 bases fitting TRBD1. CDR3 length equals 16 residues. V lost 6 bases and J lost 0; bases outside the gene matches: 11. Germline CDR1 and CDR2: SQVTM and ANQGSEA. This CDR3 is CSVVAKQGALNTEAFF. CDR3 coding DNA: TGCAGCGTCGTCGCTAAACAGGGGGCCTTGAACACTGAAGCTTTCTTT.

The rearrangement joins TRBV7-9 to TRBJ1-4, with D unresolved. Germline-derived CDR1 and CDR2 are SEHNR and FQNEAQ (reference sequence). V was trimmed by 0 bases and J by 8 bases, leaving 10 bases between them. The CDR3 is 14 residues long. DNA of the CDR3: TGTGCCAGCAGCTTAGCGGGATCCCCGGAAAAACTGTTTTTT. As protein: CASSLAGSPEKLFF.

The chain uses TRBV6-1 and TRBJ1-3, with 7 bases lining up with TRBD1. This CDR3 comprises 14 residues. Germline assignment: CDR1 MNHNS and CDR2 SASEGT. Trimming at V came to 6 bases and at J to 4 bases, leaving 6 bases not matched to a gene. CDR3: CASREQGRGNTIYF. The CDR3 DNA sequence: TGTGCCAGCAGAGAACAGGGGAGGGGAAACACCATATATTTT.

This clonotype was seen a few times. This chain links TRBV7-2 with TRBJ2-3, with a tentative D call TRBD1 (6 bases). CDR1 and CDR2 from the germline V gene are SGHTA and FQGNSA. The V and J ends lost 5 bases and 8 bases respectively, with 14 bases between them. There are 13 residues in the CDR3. The DNA for the CDR3 is TGTGCCAGCAGCATCGGACAGTGGCCTACGCAGTATTTT. Translating it yields CASSIGQWPTQYF. Full variable domain (outside the CDR3, taken from reference TRBV7-2 and TRBJ2-3): GAGVSQSPSNKVTEKGKDVELRCDPISGHTALYWYRQSLGQGLEFLIYFQGNSAPDKSGLPSDRFSAERTGGSVSTLTIQRTQQEDSAVYLCASSIGQWPTQYFGPGTRLTVL.

This chain links TRBV7-2 with TRBJ1-1; D ambiguous. Germline values: CDR1 SGHTA, CDR2 FQGNSA. This CDR3 spans 14 amino acids. V was trimmed by 5 bases and J by 1 base, leaving 11 bases between them. CDR3 bases: TGTGCCAGCAGCGTGGACTTCAAGAACACTGAAGCTTTCTTT. It translates to CASSVDFKNTEAFF.

The V call is TRBV5-1, the J call TRBJ1-6, with TRBD1 identical over 7 bases. The J segment lost 0 bases and the V segment lost 3 bases, leaving 9 bases of the junction unmatched. Germline CDR1 and CDR2: SGHRS and YFSETQ. The CDR3 is made up of 18 amino acids. DNA for the CDR3: TGCGCCAGCAGCTGGCAGCAGGGACAGAGCTCCTATAATTCACCCCTCCACTTT. This codes for CASSWQQGQSSYNSPLHF.

The V gene is TRBV20-1, the J gene TRBJ2-7, with D maybe TRBD1 (5 bases). The ends were cut back, 3 bases at V and 4 bases at J, with 16 bases in the middle. The CDR3 is 14 residues long. CDR1 and CDR2 from the germline V gene are DFQATT and SNEGSKA (reference sequence). The CDR3, as DNA: TGCAGTGCTAGCGCTGACAGTTTACTTTACGAGCAGTACTTC. It codes for CSASADSLLYEQYF.

This clonotype was seen more than once but under ten times. The chain carries TRBV6-6 and TRBJ1-2; D gene ambiguous. The germline V gene encodes CDR1 MNHNY and CDR2 SVGAGI (reference sequence). This CDR3 comprises 13 residues. V gave up 2 bases and J gave up 8 bases, with 12 bases separating them. CDR3 DNA: TGTGCCAGCAGTTACGCGGCTGTAGGGGGCTACACCTTC. Amino acid sequence: CASSYAAVGGYTF.

The chain links TRBV27 to TRBJ2-1; a weak D match, TRBD1 (5 bases). The CDR3 is 15 amino acids. Germline CDR1 reads MNHEY; CDR2 reads SMNVEV (reference sequence). The ends were cut back, 0 bases at V and 6 bases at J, with 12 bases in the middle. The CDR3 sequence: CASSLSIPRGNEQFF. Written as DNA, the CDR3 is TGTGCCAGCAGTTTATCGATCCCTAGGGGCAATGAGCAGTTCTTC.

By sample fraction, this clonotype is large. The chain links TRBV12-3 or TRBV12-4 to TRBJ2-3, with D perhaps TRBD2 (6 bases). This CDR3 spans 13 amino acids. Trimming stripped 8 bases from V and 0 bases from J, with 9 bases between. The CDR3 sequence: CASGGLSTDTQYF. The CDR3 DNA reads as TGTGCCAGCGGGGGACTTAGCACAGATACGCAGTATTTT.

The CDR3, as DNA: TGTGCCAGCAGTAAAGAGATAGCCAAAAACATTCAGTACTTC. This codes for CASSKEIAKNIQYF. The chain recombines TRBV6-5 with TRBJ2-4; D not resolved. V lost 5 bases to trimming and J lost 0 bases, with 8 bases between them. Germline V gene sequence: CDR1 MNHEY, CDR2 SVGAGI. The CDR3 is 14 amino acids.

The V gene is TRBV7-2, the J gene TRBJ1-6; the D is unclear. Trimming pared 5 bases from V and 10 bases from J, leaving 15 bases between. Germline V gene sequence: CDR1 SGHTA, CDR2 FQGNSA. The CDR3 spans 14 residues. The CDR3 here is CASSATTFESPLHF. CDR3 in DNA: TGTGCCAGCAGCGCTACAACGTTTGAGTCACCCCTCCACTTT.

The V gene is TRBV18, the J gene TRBJ2-3, with 7 bases that match TRBD1. The CDR3 consists of 16 residues. The germline V gene has CDR1 KGHSH and CDR2 LQKENI. J was trimmed by 0 bases and V by 3 bases; bases with no gene match: 6. This chain's CDR3 is CASSPLGTASTDTQYF. The CDR3, as DNA: TGTGCCAGCTCACCCCTCGGGACAGCCAGCACAGATACGCAGTATTTT.

CDR3 sequence: CASSDVLWNEQFF. CDR3 coding DNA: TGTGCCAGCAGTGACGTTTTGTGGAATGAGCAGTTCTTC. The chain uses TRBV6-4 and TRBJ2-1; D call uncertain. CDR1 and CDR2 (germline): MRHNA, SNTAGT. Trimming took off 2 bases at V and 7 bases at J, with 9 bases between the two ends. This CDR3 has 13 amino acids.

The rearrangement joins TRBV6-5 to TRBJ1-2; 8 nucleotides line up with TRBD1. The V gene end was trimmed by 2 bases and the J gene end by 9 bases; junction bases not matched to a gene: 5. CDR3 length equals 13 residues. Germline loops: CDR1 MNHEY, CDR2 SVGAGI. The CDR3 nucleotides are TGTGCCAGCAGTTACAATGGACAGGGAAGCTACACCTTC. Protein sequence: CASSYNGQGSYTF.

This clonotype was seen more than once but under ten times. The CDR3 region has the DNA TGTGCCACCAGCAGAGATCCTGGCACTAGCGGGAGCACAGATACGCAGTATTTT. Translating gives CATSRDPGTSGSTDTQYF. The V gene is TRBV15, the J gene TRBJ2-3; TRBD2 agrees at 9 bases. Germline CDR1 LNHNV, CDR2 YYDKDF (reference sequence). V lost 0 bases and J lost 0; bases outside the gene matches: 7. This CDR3 is 18 amino acids long.

This clonotype was detected only a few times. The chain employs TRBV7-6 and TRBJ2-5, with TRBD2 identical over 8 bases. Per the germline V gene, CDR1 is SGHVS and CDR2 is FNYEAQ. The CDR3 is made up of 16 amino acids. With 5 bases clipped from V and 4 bases from J, the junction kept 12 bases outside the gene matches. The CDR3 DNA follows: TGTGCCAGCAGCCGGAATCCGGGGGGGGGCCCAGAGACCCAGTACTTC. This codes for CASSRNPGGGPETQYF.

This clonotype appeared a few times. The CDR3 DNA reads TGTGCCTGGGAGATTAGTTCCTCTGGAAACACCATATATTTT. Encoded protein: CAWEISSSGNTIYF. The chain is built from TRBV30 and TRBJ1-3; D ambiguous. This CDR3 comprises 14 residues. Trimming stripped 5 bases from V and 0 bases from J, with 11 bases between. From germline, CDR1 is GTSNPN and CDR2 SVGIG (reference sequence).